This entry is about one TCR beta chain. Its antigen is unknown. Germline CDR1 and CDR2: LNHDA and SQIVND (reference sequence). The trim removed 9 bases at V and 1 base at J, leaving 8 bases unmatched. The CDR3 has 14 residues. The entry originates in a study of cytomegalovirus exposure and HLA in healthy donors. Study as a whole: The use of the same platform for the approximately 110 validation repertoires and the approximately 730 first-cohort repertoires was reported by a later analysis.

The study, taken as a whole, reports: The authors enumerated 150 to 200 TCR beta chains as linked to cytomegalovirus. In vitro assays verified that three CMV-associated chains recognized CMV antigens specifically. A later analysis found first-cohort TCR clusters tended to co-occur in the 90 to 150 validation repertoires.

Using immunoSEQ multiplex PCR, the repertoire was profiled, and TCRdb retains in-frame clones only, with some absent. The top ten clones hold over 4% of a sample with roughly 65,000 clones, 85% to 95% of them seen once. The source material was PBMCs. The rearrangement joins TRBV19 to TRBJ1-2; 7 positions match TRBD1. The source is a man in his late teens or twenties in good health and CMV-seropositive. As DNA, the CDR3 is TGTGCCAGCAAAAAGGGACAGTTTAACTATGGCTACACCTTC. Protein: CASKKGQFNYGYTF.